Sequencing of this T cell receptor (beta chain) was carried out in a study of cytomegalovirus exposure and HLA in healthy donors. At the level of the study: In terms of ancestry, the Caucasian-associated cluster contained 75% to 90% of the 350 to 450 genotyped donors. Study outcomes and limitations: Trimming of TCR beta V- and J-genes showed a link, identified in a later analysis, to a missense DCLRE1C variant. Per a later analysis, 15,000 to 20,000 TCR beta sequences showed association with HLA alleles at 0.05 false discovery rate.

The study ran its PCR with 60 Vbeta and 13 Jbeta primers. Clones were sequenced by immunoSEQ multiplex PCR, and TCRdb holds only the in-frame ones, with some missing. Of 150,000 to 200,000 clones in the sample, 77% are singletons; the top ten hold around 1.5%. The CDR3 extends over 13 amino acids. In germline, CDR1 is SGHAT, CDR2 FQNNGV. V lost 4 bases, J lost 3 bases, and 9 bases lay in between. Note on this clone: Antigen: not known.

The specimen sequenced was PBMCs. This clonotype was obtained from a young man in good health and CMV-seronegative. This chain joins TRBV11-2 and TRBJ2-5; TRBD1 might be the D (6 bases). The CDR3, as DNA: TGTGCCAGCAGCTCCGACAGGAAAGAGACCCAGTACTTC. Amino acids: CASSSDRKETQYF.